The entry below gives a single T cell receptor (beta chain) sequence along with its context. The antigen remains unidentified. The authors ran a second PCR of roughly 6 to 11 cycles using a sample-barcoded 5' primer and a J-beta primer mix. CDR3-containing paired-end reads numbering at least 2.5 million came from each sample. TCRdb recomputed calls from the 5' RACE reads with MiXCR, one row per CDR3 protein. Here the sample spans under 1,000,000 distinct CDR3 sequences, 46% being singletons. The CDR3 is made up of 14 amino acids. The germline V and J ends were trimmed by 4 bases and 10 bases, with 15 bases remaining between them. Germline CDR1 SGHDT, CDR2 YYEEEE. Isolation of PBMCs gave at least 7 million cells per sample. The sample comes from a study of blood T cells in healthy people across ages. Study-wide background: The template switching approach captured approximately one barcoded beta molecule for every two T cells.

The study's findings and limits: PBMCs were not sorted, which prevented a conclusive comparison of naive versus antigen-experienced cells.

The source material was blood. This receptor was identified in a man aged 80 or over in good health. The chain links TRBV5-6 to TRBJ1-6; TRBD1 is a possible D gene (5 bases). The chain's CDR3 is CASSRPRGGSPLHF. In DNA form, the CDR3 reads TGTGCCAGCAGCCGGCCCCGGGGGGGGTCACCCCTCCACTTT. Together with reference TRBV5-6 and TRBJ1-6, the CDR3 gives the full variable domain: DAGVTQSPTHLIKTRGQQVTLRCSPKSGHDTVSWYQQALGQGPQFIFQYYEEEERQRGNFPDRFSGHQFPNYSSELNVNALLLGDSALYLCASSRPRGGSPLHFGNGTRLTVT.